These 29 T cell receptor beta chains share one sample of origin, sequenced in a study of blood T cells in healthy people across ages. The authors ran a second PCR of roughly 6 to 12 cycles using a sample-barcoded 5' primer and a J-beta primer mix. TCRdb ran MiXCR on the 5' RACE reads and lists one entry per CDR3 protein. The data contain approximately 810,000 distinct CDR3 sequences, 30% to 45% of them singletons. Sequenced material: blood. The source is a man aged 18 to 30 in good health.

At least ten counts were recorded for this clonotype. The gene calls are TRBV7-9 and TRBJ2-1; no clear D gene. This CDR3 spans 13 amino acids. Germline-derived CDR1 and CDR2 are SEHNR and FQNEAQ (reference sequence). V dropped 1 base and J dropped 10 bases, with 11 bases sitting between them. CDR3 sequence reads: CASSLEALGEQFF. The DNA for the CDR3 is TGTGCCAGCAGCTTAGAAGCCCTGGGAGAGCAGTTCTTC.

The chain couples TRBV5-1 to TRBJ2-1, with 7 bases lining up with TRBD1. From germline, CDR1 is SGHRS and CDR2 YFSETQ. This CDR3 spans 15 amino acids. V lost 4 bases and J lost 8; bases outside the gene matches: 12. DNA for the CDR3: TGCGCCAGCAGCGGAACAGGGGTATCGGGCGATGAGCAGTTCTTC. Encoded protein: CASSGTGVSGDEQFF.

The V and J genes are TRBV10-3 and TRBJ2-1; 8 nucleotides agree with TRBD1. CDR1 and CDR2 (germline): ENHRY, SYGVKD. The trim removed 3 bases at V and 12 bases at J, leaving 13 bases unmatched. The CDR3 is 15 amino acids. The CDR3 spells CAISEQTAGGRGQFF. CDR3 in DNA: TGTGCCATCAGTGAACAAACGGCAGGGGGCCGCGGGCAGTTCTTC.

The chain recombines TRBV6-2 or TRBV6-3 with TRBJ1-4; D gene uncertain. Germline CDR1 MNHEY, CDR2 SVGEGT. The ends were cut back, 6 bases at V and 0 bases at J, with 8 bases in the middle. This CDR3 comprises 14 residues. The DNA for the CDR3 is TGTGCCAGCAGACAAGCAGCAACTAATGAAAAACTGTTTTTT. Amino acid sequence: CASRQAATNEKLFF.

In regard to this clonotype: Possible read error: a much larger clone is one base away. Here the CDR3 DNA reads TGTGTCAGCACGCGGACGAGCACAGATACGCAGTATTTT. Encoded protein: CVSTRTSTDTQYF. The chain recombines TRBV27 with TRBJ2-3, with D hard to call. The CDR3 sequence is 13 residues long. The V gene's germline CDR1 is MNHEY and CDR2 SMNVEV (reference sequence).

This clonotype was detected only once. This chain joins TRBV7-2 and TRBJ2-5, with D possibly matching TRBD1 (7 bases). Germline V CDR1 and CDR2: SGHTA, FQGNSA. This CDR3 is built from 16 residues. V lost 3 bases to trimming and J lost 1 base, with 15 bases between them. The CDR3 bases are TGTGCCAGCAGCTTTAACGGAGGGGGCGTCCAAGAGACCCAGTACTTC. Its protein is CASSFNGGGVQETQYF.

The chain uses TRBV5-1 and TRBJ2-3, with 10 bases lining up with TRBD2. The CDR3 is 16 residues long. Germline-derived CDR1 and CDR2 are SGHRS and YFSETQ. The V segment lost 0 bases and the J segment 2 bases; nucleotides outside the gene matches: 3. The CDR3 nucleotides read TGCGCCAGCAGCTTGGCTGGACTAGCGGACACAGATACGCAGTATTTT. Translating gives CASSLAGLADTDTQYF.

A few counts support this clonotype. V gene TRBV6-2 or TRBV6-3 combines with J gene TRBJ1-5; D unclear. Germline loops: CDR1 MNHEY, CDR2 SVGEGT. This CDR3 has 13 amino acids. V lost 7 bases and J lost 5, with 12 bases in between. CDR3 residues: CASTQQAHQPQHF. DNA of the CDR3: TGTGCCAGCACCCAGCAGGCGCATCAGCCCCAGCATTTT.

The chain's CDR3 is CASSVWGGNEKLFF. As DNA, the CDR3 is TGTGCCAGCAGTGTTTGGGGCGGTAATGAAAAACTGTTTTTT. This rearrangement joins TRBV27 to TRBJ1-4, with D possibly TRBD1 on 5 matching bases. V lost 5 bases to trimming and J lost 4 bases, with 11 bases between them. The germline gives CDR1 MNHEY, CDR2 SMNVEV (reference sequence). This CDR3 has 14 residues.

The V and J genes are TRBV2 and TRBJ2-4; no definite D call. The J call is doubtful: the DNA matches TRBJ2-7 better. Germline loops: CDR1 SNHLY, CDR2 FYNNEI. The CDR3 contains 13 residues. CDR3 nucleotide sequence: TGTGCCAGCAGTGAAGAATGGGACTACGAGCAGTACTTC. It codes for CASSEEWDYEQYF.

Here the CDR3 reads CASRFGMGASQETQYF. CDR3 nucleotide sequence: TGTGCCAGCAGGTTTGGGATGGGGGCCTCGCAAGAGACCCAGTACTTC. The chain combines TRBV12-3 or TRBV12-4 with TRBJ2-5; a weak D match, TRBD1 (6 bases). Trimming took 6 bases from V and 2 from J, leaving 19 bases between them. CDR3 size: 16 residues.

In its sample, this clonotype was seen many times. V gene TRBV20-1 combines with J gene TRBJ1-2, with D possibly being TRBD1 (6 bases). Trimming removed 5 bases at V and 8 bases at J, with 21 bases between. Germline CDR1 and CDR2: DFQATT and SNEGSKA (reference sequence). The CDR3 consists of 14 residues. CDR3 region: CSALPGHAAEGYTF. For the CDR3, the DNA is TGCAGTGCTCTTCCGGGACACGCCGCGGAAGGCTACACCTTC.

The chain joins TRBV7-9 to TRBJ1-4; weak D call: TRBD1 (6 bases). This CDR3 comprises 13 residues. V lost 6 bases and J lost 5, with 10 bases in between. Germline V gene lookup returns CDR1 SEHNR and CDR2 FQNEAQ (reference sequence). The CDR3 nucleotides are TGTGCCAGCAGTCGGGGGCCCAATGAAAAACTGTTTTTT. It specifies CASSRGPNEKLFF.

This clonotype was seen only a few times. The V call is TRBV21-1, the J call TRBJ2-2. TRBV21-1 is tagged as a pseudogene. The CDR3 is 12 residues long. The DNA for the CDR3 is TGTGCCAGCAGCAAAGCACCCGGGGAGCTGTTTTTT. Its translation: CASSKAPGELFF.

Ten or more counts support this clonotype. The genes are TRBV7-2 and TRBJ2-3; 7 bases are shared with TRBD2. CDR1 is SGHTA, CDR2 FQGNSA, per germline. V lost 1 base to trimming and J lost 3 bases; unmatched junction nucleotides: 13. The CDR3 extends over 18 amino acids. DNA for the CDR3: TGTGCCAGCAGCTTAGGTTGGCGCGGACTAGTGCCTACAGATACGCAGTATTTT. Amino acid sequence: CASSLGWRGLVPTDTQYF.

This clonotype turned up a few times. This chain uses TRBV5-1 with TRBJ2-5, with no clear D. The CDR3 is 17 amino acids. V dropped 0 bases and J dropped 5 bases, with 20 bases sitting between them. Per the germline V gene, CDR1 is SGHRS and CDR2 is YFSETQ. For the CDR3, the DNA is TGCGCCAGCAGCTTGGGCTGGGCACTGCGCCGGTTGGAGACCCAGTACTTC. Protein product: CASSLGWALRRLETQYF.

This clonotype was picked up a small number of times. This sequence joins TRBV7-9 and TRBJ1-6, with D uncertain. The V gene's germline CDR1 is SEHNR and CDR2 FQNEAQ (reference sequence). Trimming left V 1 base short and J 6 bases short, with 10 bases between. The CDR3 has 15 amino acids. The CDR3 nucleotides read TGTGCCAGCAGCTTAGATGCAGTACGTAATTCACCCCTCCACTTT. This encodes CASSLDAVRNSPLHF.

The chain joins TRBV30 to TRBJ2-7; the D is unclear. The CDR3 consists of 11 residues. The germline V gene encodes CDR1 GTSNPN and CDR2 SVGIG (reference sequence). The ends were cut back, 5 bases at V and 3 bases at J, with 8 bases in the middle. CDR3: CAWGAGYEQYF. CDR3 DNA sequence: TGTGCCTGGGGTGCCGGCTACGAGCAGTACTTC. The variable domain in full, completed from reference TRBV30 and TRBJ2-7, reads SQTIHQWPATLVQPVGSPLSLECTVEGTSNPNLYWYRQAAGRGLQLLFYSVGIGQISSEVPQNLSASRPQDRQFILSSKKLLLSDSGFYLCAWGAGYEQYFGPGTRLTVT.

This clonotype is a singleton in its sample. The rearrangement uses TRBV4-3 and TRBJ2-4; 15 nucleotides line up with TRBD2. From germline, CDR1 is LGHNA and CDR2 YSLEER. Trimming cost V 10 bases and J 15 bases; bases outside gene matches: 16. The CDR3 spans 15 residues. The DNA for the CDR3 is TGCGCCATGCCCTTGGGACTAGCGGGGGGTTACGAGCTGTACTTC. This encodes CAMPLGLAGGYELYF.

V gene TRBV20-1 combines with J gene TRBJ2-1; TRBD2 might be the D (5 bases). V gave up 5 bases and J gave up 1 base, with 18 bases separating them. CDR3 length: 16 residues. The germline gives CDR1 DFQATT, CDR2 SNEGSKA (reference sequence). CDR3 nucleotides: TGCAGTGCTTATACCCAGGACTCTGCATCCTACAATGAGCAGTTCTTC. Amino acids: CSAYTQDSASYNEQFF.

The chain carries TRBV19 and TRBJ1-5, with 7 bases aligning to TRBD1. Germline CDR1 and CDR2: LNHDA and SQIVND (reference sequence). The CDR3 totals 16 residues. V shed 4 bases, J shed 7 bases, and the junction held 13 bases outside the gene matches. The CDR3 spells CASSTPRQGLSQPQHF. The CDR3, as DNA: TGTGCCAGTAGTACTCCACGACAGGGTCTAAGCCAGCCCCAGCATTTT.

The J gene is TRBJ1-1, the V gene TRBV7-6, with 9 bases aligning to TRBD1. V trimming: 4 bases; J trimming: 8 bases; junction bases outside the gene matches: 11. The CDR3 extends over 15 amino acids. The germline V gene has CDR1 SGHVS and CDR2 FNYEAQ. The CDR3 DNA reads TGTGCCAGCAGCTCACTAAACAGGGGGCGTGCGGAAGCTTTCTTT. Translated, it gives CASSSLNRGRAEAFF.

In its sample, this clonotype was seen once. This sequence may be a read error, since a much larger clone differs from it by one base. The gene calls are TRBV7-2 and TRBJ2-3, with D hard to call. Trimming removed 2 bases at V and 2 bases at J, with 11 bases between. Germline assignment: CDR1 SGHTA and CDR2 FQGNSA. CDR3 length: 15 amino acids. The CDR3 nucleotides read TGTGCCAGCAGCTTAAGAGTTACCCACACAGATACGCAGTATTTT. Its protein product is CASSLRVTHTDTQYF.

In regard to this clonotype: A read error may be the cause here, since a much bigger clone is one base away. The V gene is TRBV5-1, the J gene TRBJ2-7; 9 nucleotides match TRBD1. CDR3 length: 15 residues. Germline CDR1 is SGHRS and CDR2 is YFSETQ. The CDR3 spells CTSSLDWDRAYEQYF. In DNA form, the CDR3 reads TGCACCAGCAGCTTGGATTGGGACAGGGCCTACGAGCAGTACTTC.

V gene TRBV6-5 combines with J gene TRBJ1-6; 7 bases are a match to TRBD1. The V and J ends lost 5 bases and 10 bases, in that order; junction bases with no gene match: 5. This CDR3 contains 13 residues. Germline V gene lookup returns CDR1 MNHEY and CDR2 SVGAGI. The CDR3 DNA follows: TGTGCCAGCAGTCAAAACAGGGGCTCACCCCTCCACTTT. Protein sequence: CASSQNRGSPLHF.

The chain couples TRBV5-1 to TRBJ1-3; D might be TRBD1 (6 bases). The CDR3 spans 17 residues. Germline V gene sequence: CDR1 SGHRS, CDR2 YFSETQ. V was clipped by 2 bases and J by 4 bases, with 19 bases between them. The CDR3 sequence: CASSLGAGVSTGNTIYF. The CDR3 DNA follows: TGCGCCAGCAGCTTAGGAGCAGGGGTGTCGACGGGAAACACCATATATTTT. The entire variable domain, with the rest obtained from reference TRBV5-1 and TRBJ1-3, is as follows: KAGVTQTPRYLIKTRGQQVTLSCSPISGHRSVSWYQQTPGQGLQFLFEYFSETQRNKGNFPGRFSGRQFSNSRSEMNVSTLELGDSALYLCASSLGAGVSTGNTIYFGEGSWLTVV.

This clonotype turned up a few times. The J gene is TRBJ2-7, the V gene TRBV7-9; weak D call: TRBD2 (6 bases). The tail of the sequence fits TRBJ2-5 better, so the J call may be wrong. This CDR3 region has 14 residues. The germline V gene encodes CDR1 SEHNR and CDR2 FQNEAQ (reference sequence). The CDR3 sequence is CASSFRLEGETQYF. DNA of the CDR3: TGTGCCAGCAGCTTTCGCTTGGAGGGGGAGACCCAGTACTTC.

The CDR3 protein is CRGDRGSYEQYF. CDR3 DNA sequence: TGCAGAGGGGACAGGGGGTCATACGAGCAGTACTTC. The chain joins TRBV20-1 to TRBJ2-7, with 11 bases aligning to TRBD1. Germline CDR1 and CDR2: DFQATT and SNEGSKA (reference sequence). This CDR3 region has 12 residues.

A remark on this clonotype: A much larger clone sits a single nucleotide away, making a read error possible. V gene TRBV3-1 combines with J gene TRBJ1-2, with D hard to call. The CDR3 consists of 14 residues. V shed 1 base and J shed 6 bases, with 12 bases lying between them. Germline CDR1 reads LGHDT; CDR2 reads YNNKEL (reference sequence). The CDR3 DNA reads TGTGCCAGCAGCCAAGGATTTTGGGAGGATGGCTACACCTTC. Residues: CASSQGFWEDGYTF.